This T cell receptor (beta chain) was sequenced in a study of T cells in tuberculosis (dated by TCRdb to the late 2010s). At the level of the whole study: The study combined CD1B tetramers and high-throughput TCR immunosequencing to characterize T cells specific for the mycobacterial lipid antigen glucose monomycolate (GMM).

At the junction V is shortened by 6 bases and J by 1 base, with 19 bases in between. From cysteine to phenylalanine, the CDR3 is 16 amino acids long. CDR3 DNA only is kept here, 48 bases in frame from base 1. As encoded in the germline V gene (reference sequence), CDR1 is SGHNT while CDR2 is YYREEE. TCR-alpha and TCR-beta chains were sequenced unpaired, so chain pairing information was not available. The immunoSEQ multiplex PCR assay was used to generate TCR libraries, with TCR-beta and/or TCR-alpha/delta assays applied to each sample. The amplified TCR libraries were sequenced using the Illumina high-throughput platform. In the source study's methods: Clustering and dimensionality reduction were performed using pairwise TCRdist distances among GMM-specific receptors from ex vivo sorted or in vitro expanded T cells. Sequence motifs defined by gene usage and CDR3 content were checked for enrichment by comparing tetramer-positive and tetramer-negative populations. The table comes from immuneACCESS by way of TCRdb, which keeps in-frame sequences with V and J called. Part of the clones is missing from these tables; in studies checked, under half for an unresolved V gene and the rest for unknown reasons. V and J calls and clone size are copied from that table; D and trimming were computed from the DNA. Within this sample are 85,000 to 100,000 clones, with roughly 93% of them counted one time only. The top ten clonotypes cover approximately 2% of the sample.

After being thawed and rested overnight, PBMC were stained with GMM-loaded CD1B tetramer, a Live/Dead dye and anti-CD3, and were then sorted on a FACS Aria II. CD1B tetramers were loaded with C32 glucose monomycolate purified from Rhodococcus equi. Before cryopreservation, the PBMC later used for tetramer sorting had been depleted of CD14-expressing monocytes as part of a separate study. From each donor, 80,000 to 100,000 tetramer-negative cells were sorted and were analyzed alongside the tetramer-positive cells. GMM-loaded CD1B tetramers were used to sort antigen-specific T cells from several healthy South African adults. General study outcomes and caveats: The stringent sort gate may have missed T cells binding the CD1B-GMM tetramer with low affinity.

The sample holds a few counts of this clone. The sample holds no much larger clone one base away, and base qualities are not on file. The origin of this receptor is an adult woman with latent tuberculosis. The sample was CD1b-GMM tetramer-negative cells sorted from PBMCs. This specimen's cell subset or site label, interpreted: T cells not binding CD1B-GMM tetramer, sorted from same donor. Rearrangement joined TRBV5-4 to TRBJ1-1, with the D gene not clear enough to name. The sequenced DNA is TGTGCCAGCACGGAATGGGAAGGGAGCGGGAACACTGAAGCTTTCTTT. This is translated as CASTEWEGSGNTEAFF.